The clone carrying this TCR beta chain was seen a few times. Its antigen is still unknown. Given a much more abundant clone one base away, this may be a read error. The data stem from a study of breast tumors, draining lymph nodes, adjacent tissues. General study findings and limits: Most tumor T cells seemingly derive from lymph node, then expand in tumor.

Samples came from axillary lymph nodes draining the breast cancer. CDR1 is DFQATT and CDR2 is SNEGSKA in the germline V gene (reference sequence). The CDR3 extends over 13 amino acids. Each CDR3 protein gets one entry after TCRdb re-called the multiplex PCR reads with MiXCR. The top ten clones hold approximately 4.2% of a sample with about 180,000 distinct CDR3 sequences, 30% to 35% of them seen once. This sequence joins TRBV20-1 and TRBJ2-6, with D perhaps TRBD1 (5 bases). The TCR was taken from a female donor with breast cancer. Some clones in this sample may be carry-over from other donors' samples. Sequencing was carried out using axillary lymph node tissue. The CDR3 region has the DNA TGCAGTGCTATTTATCCTGGGGCCAACGCCCTGACTTTC. Translation gives CSAIYPGANALTF.